Presented here are 20 T cell receptor beta chains from one specimen sequenced in a study of T cell responses to AZD1222 COVID-19 vaccine. TCRdb keeps only in-frame clones here, not all; method: immunoSEQ multiplex PCR. The sample has 150,000 to 200,000 clones, almost 95% seen once. The sample here was peripheral blood, taken on day 0 of AZD1222 vaccination. The receptors originated from an adult in good health.

V is TRBV5-1 and J is TRBJ2-7; 11 positions match TRBD1. V lost 3 bases to trimming and J lost 4 bases; unmatched junction nucleotides: 18. The length of the CDR3 is 19 residues. The germline V gene has CDR1 SGHRS and CDR2 YFSETQ. The DNA of the CDR3 is TGCGCCAGCAGCTCCTGGACAGGGGGCGGGCTAGCGGGGTTATACGAGCAGTACTTC. Protein product: CASSSWTGGGLAGLYEQYF.

The genes are TRBV5-6 and TRBJ2-1, with D unresolved. Trimming took 5 bases from V and 2 from J, leaving 5 bases between them. CDR1 is SGHDT, CDR2 YYEEEE, per germline. This CDR3 is built from 12 residues. The CDR3 loop reads CASSSTYNEQFF. The CDR3, as DNA: TGTGCCAGCAGTTCTACCTACAATGAGCAGTTCTTC.

The rearrangement uses TRBV6-4 and TRBJ1-2; the D gene is possibly TRBD1 (5 bases). Trimming took off 5 bases at V and 5 bases at J, with 21 bases between the two ends. CDR1 MRHNA and CDR2 SNTAGT come from the germline V gene. The CDR3 length is 16 residues. The CDR3 bases are TGTGCCAGCAGTCCGGAGGAACAGGAACGGGAGTATGGCTACACCTTC. Residues: CASSPEEQEREYGYTF.

The genes are TRBV11-1 and TRBJ1-1; a weak D match, TRBD1 (5 bases). V was pared by 5 bases and J by 7 bases, with 14 bases between. CDR3 size: 13 residues. Germline loops: CDR1 SGHAT, CDR2 FQDESV (reference sequence). The CDR3 reads CASSQTGTFEAFF. As DNA, the CDR3 is TGTGCCAGCAGCCAAACAGGAACGTTTGAAGCTTTCTTT. The full variable domain, with the rest looked up from reference TRBV11-1 and TRBJ1-1, is EAEVAQSPRYKITEKSQAVAFWCDPISGHATLYWYRQILGQGPELLVQFQDESVVDDSQLPKDRFSAERLKGVDSTLKIQPAELGDSAMYLCASSQTGTFEAFFGQGTRLTVV.

The V gene is TRBV19, the J gene TRBJ2-3, with D unclear. Trimming took 5 bases from V and 6 from J, leaving 15 bases between them. This CDR3 spans 14 amino acids. Per the germline V gene, CDR1 is LNHDA and CDR2 is SQIVND (reference sequence). The CDR3, as DNA: TGTGCCAGTAGTTCGCCCCCCCCGGCCGATACGCAGTATTTT. Protein product: CASSSPPPADTQYF.

The gene calls are TRBV6-6 and TRBJ1-2; D unresolved. The CDR3 covers 10 residues. Germline CDR1 reads MNHNY; CDR2 reads SVGAGI (reference sequence). The V end lost 3 bases, the J end lost 6 bases, and 2 bases lay between the germline ends. CDR3 sequence: CASSYNGYTF. The CDR3 DNA reads as TGTGCCAGCAGTTATAATGGCTACACCTTC.

The genes are TRBV5-1 and TRBJ2-3, with 7 bases lining up with TRBD2. Germline CDR1 reads SGHRS; CDR2 reads YFSETQ. This CDR3 comprises 14 residues. Trimming took 3 bases from V and 2 from J; bases not matched to a gene: 3. In DNA, the CDR3 is TGCGCCAGCAGCTCAGCGGGGTACACAGATACGCAGTATTTT. Protein product: CASSSAGYTDTQYF.

The gene calls are TRBV29-1 and TRBJ2-1; 13 positions agree with TRBD2. J gave up 2 bases and V 3 bases, and 1 base lay outside the gene matches. The CDR3 has 15 amino acids. Germline lookup yields CDR1 SQVTM and CDR2 ANQGSEA. Written as DNA, the CDR3 is TGCAGCGTTGAGGGACTAGCGGGGCCCTACAATGAGCAGTTCTTC. It yields the protein CSVEGLAGPYNEQFF.

J is TRBJ2-4 and V is TRBV18; TRBD2 agrees at 9 bases. The length of the CDR3 is 15 residues. V lost 3 bases and J lost 8; bases outside the gene matches: 8. From germline, CDR1 is KGHSH and CDR2 LQKENI. The CDR3 sequence: CASSPGREGLYIQYF. CDR3 nucleotide sequence: TGTGCCAGCTCACCGGGGCGGGAGGGCCTTTACATTCAGTACTTC.

This clone came up once. The CDR3 nucleotides are TGTGCCAGCAGTGAAACAGGGCTATATGGCTACACCTTC. This sequence encodes CASSETGLYGYTF. The J gene is TRBJ1-2, the V gene TRBV6-1; TRBD1 is a possible D gene (6 bases). V was clipped by 2 bases and J by 5 bases, with 9 bases between them. The CDR3 spans 13 residues. Germline CDR1 reads MNHNS; CDR2 reads SASEGT.

The chain carries TRBV27 and TRBJ2-7; D might be TRBD1 (6 bases). The germline V gene has CDR1 MNHEY and CDR2 SMNVEV (reference sequence). The CDR3 totals 13 residues. V lost 6 bases and J 1 base, leaving 10 bases between the germline ends. CDR3 coding DNA: TGTGCCAGCAGAGGAACAGGGTCCTACGAGCAGTACTTC. Its protein product is CASRGTGSYEQYF.

This sequence joins TRBV30 and TRBJ1-5; the D is unclear. Trimming left V 0 bases short and J 2 bases short, with 8 bases between. The germline gives CDR1 GTSNPN, CDR2 SVGIG (reference sequence). The CDR3 contains 14 residues. DNA for the CDR3: TGTGCCTGGAGTGTACGTAAAGGCAATCAGCCCCAGCATTTT. Protein sequence: CAWSVRKGNQPQHF.

The rearrangement links TRBV13 to TRBJ1-2, with 7 nucleotides matching TRBD1. The CDR3 contains 15 residues. V shed 5 bases, J shed 2 bases, and the junction held 8 bases outside the gene matches. Germline-derived CDR1 and CDR2 are PRHDT and FYEKMQ (reference sequence). The DNA of the CDR3 is TGTGCCAGCAGCACCTACAGGGGTTTCAACTATGGCTACACCTTC. This gives the protein CASSTYRGFNYGYTF.

The chain recombines TRBV6-1 with TRBJ1-3; tentatively, D is TRBD1 (5 bases). The CDR3 totals 15 residues. Germline V gene data show CDR1 as MNHNS and CDR2 as SASEGT. The V and J ends lost 1 base and 9 bases respectively, with 16 bases between them. The CDR3 DNA reads as TGTGCCAGCAGTGAAGTTTGGGGCTCCGGGGGCACCATATATTTT. It is translated as CASSEVWGSGGTIYF.

V and J are TRBV7-2 and TRBJ1-5; the match to TRBD1 covers 8 bases. The V gene end was trimmed by 5 bases and the J gene end by 6 bases; junction bases not matched to a gene: 3. CDR3 size: 13 residues. Germline V CDR1 and CDR2: SGHTA, FQGNSA. The CDR3 loop reads CASSADRVQPQHF. CDR3 sequence (DNA): TGTGCCAGCAGCGCGGACAGGGTTCAGCCCCAGCATTTT.

The V call is TRBV10-3, the J call TRBJ1-4, with D possibly TRBD1 on 5 matching bases. Germline assignment: CDR1 ENHRY and CDR2 SYGVKD. V was pared by 10 bases and J by 4 bases, with 10 bases between. The CDR3 has 12 amino acids. In DNA, the CDR3 is TGTGCCACCGGGGCAGGTAATGAAAAACTGTTTTTT. This translates into CATGAGNEKLFF.

This clone was detected once. The chain couples TRBV27 to TRBJ2-7; 7 nucleotides match TRBD1. After removal of 4 bases from V and 0 bases from J, the junction contained 6 bases not matched to a gene. CDR1 is MNHEY, CDR2 SMNVEV, per germline (reference sequence). The CDR3 extends over 15 amino acids. This chain's CDR3 is CASSYKGANSYEQYF. For the CDR3, the DNA is TGTGCCAGCAGTTACAAGGGGGCCAACTCCTACGAGCAGTACTTC.

The gene calls are TRBV5-1 and TRBJ1-5; D is possibly TRBD1 (5 bases). Germline assignment: CDR1 SGHRS and CDR2 YFSETQ. The CDR3 loop spans 15 amino acids. V was pared by 0 bases and J by 5 bases, with 12 bases between. In nucleotides, the CDR3 is TGCGCCAGCAGCTTGGCCCGGACGGGGGATCAGCCCCAGCATTTT. Amino acid sequence: CASSLARTGDQPQHF.

This rearrangement joins TRBV6-1 to TRBJ1-2; tentatively, D is TRBD1 (6 bases). The CDR3 extends over 14 amino acids. Germline lookup yields CDR1 MNHNS and CDR2 SASEGT. V shed 2 bases and J shed 3 bases, with 10 bases lying between them. The CDR3 DNA follows: TGTGCCAGCAGTGAAACCGAGGGGGACTATGGCTACACCTTC. Its protein is CASSETEGDYGYTF.

The chain has TRBV29-1 and TRBJ2-1, with 15 bases aligning to TRBD2. From germline, CDR1 is SQVTM and CDR2 ANQGSEA. Germline trimming cut 1 base from V and 4 bases from J; bases unmatched to any gene: 5. The CDR3 sequence is 17 residues long. CDR3 loop: CSVEGTSGRATYNEQFF. Here the CDR3 DNA reads TGCAGCGTTGAAGGGACTAGCGGGAGGGCAACGTACAATGAGCAGTTCTTC.